Listed here is a single TCR beta chain. Authors' methods: Reference gene primer amplification gave nucleated cell count estimates. Profiled with immunoSEQ multiplex PCR; TCRdb holds only in-frame clones, not every one. V, J and clone size reflect that table, while D and trimming were determined from the DNA. The table records 300,000 to 450,000 clones, 75% to 90% of them present only once. These data come from a study of blood T cell repertoires in COVID-19. Looking at the study overall: Both acute and convalescent COVID-19 samples were obtained from the United States, Italy and Spain. Sources were T cells, B-cell-depleted T cells, or PBMCs; the material itself was cDNA or gDNA.

The CDR3 covers 14 residues. Germline values: CDR1 MNHNS, CDR2 SASEGT. The ends lost 2 bases at V and 7 bases at J; junction bases unmatched: 2. The J gene is TRBJ1-6, the V gene TRBV6-1, with 7 positions matching TRBD1. Material: peripheral blood. This receptor was taken from a woman aged 18-30 years with acute or convalescent COVID-19. CDR3 protein: CASSEKGANSPLHF. The CDR3 nucleotides read TGTGCCAGCAGTGAAAAGGGGGCCAATTCACCCCTCCACTTT.